This entry lists 14 T cell receptor beta chains sequenced from one sample in a study of vaccination and CD4 T cells after COVID-19. Documented treatment: approximately 9-day PBMC culture with coronavirus spike peptide pools or control peptides (ViraFEST assay). The Oncomine TCR Beta short-read assay sequenced DNA from cultured CD4+ T cells. MiXCR, applied by TCRdb to the PCR reads, yields one record per CDR3 protein. Of 8,500 to 11,000 distinct CDR3 sequences listed, 60% to 75% were seen once; the top ten hold roughly 29%. No antigen is known for these receptors. The sequenced sample was CD4+ T cells from blood, cultured in vitro. The receptors derive from a human donor who had recovered from COVID-19.

The chain combines TRBV7-2 with TRBJ1-6; D is possibly TRBD1 (6 bases). The CDR3 has 16 residues. CDR1 is SGHTA and CDR2 is FQGNSA in the germline V gene. The V end was cut by 4 bases, the J end by 7 bases, with 17 bases between. For the CDR3, the DNA is TGTGCCAGCAGCTCCTTTCCGGGGGCGCGGAATTCACCCCTCCACTTT. Translation gives CASSSFPGARNSPLHF.

The chain links TRBV4-2 to TRBJ1-2, with D uncertain. V was clipped by 1 base and J by 0 bases, with 9 bases between them. The length of the CDR3 is 15 residues. Germline V lookup: CDR1 LGHNA, CDR2 YNFKEQ. The CDR3: CASSQGLGANYGYTF. CDR3 nucleotides: TGTGCCAGCAGCCAAGGTCTCGGAGCTAACTATGGCTACACCTTC.

The table lists this clonotype with a few counts. The V and J genes are TRBV19 and TRBJ2-5; TRBD2 is a possible D gene (5 bases). CDR1 LNHDA and CDR2 SQIVND come from the germline V gene (reference sequence). V gave up 5 bases and J gave up 1 base, with 11 bases separating them. The CDR3 totals 14 residues. Written as DNA, the CDR3 is TGTGCCAGTAGTTTTACTAGTCGCCAAGAGACCCAGTACTTC. Protein product: CASSFTSRQETQYF. Together with reference TRBV19 and TRBJ2-5, the CDR3 gives the full variable domain: DGGITQSPKYLFRKEGQNVTLSCEQNLNHDAMYWYRQDPGQGLRLIYYSQIVNDFQKGDIAEGYSVSREKKESFPLTVTSAQKNPTAFYLCASSFTSRQETQYFGPGTRLLVL.

This chain uses TRBV5-6 with TRBJ1-6, with unresolved D. Germline CDR1 is SGHDT and CDR2 is YYEEEE. The CDR3 contains 17 residues. Trimming took off 4 bases at V and 3 bases at J, with 17 bases between the two ends. The CDR3 loop is CASSPSRRIGYNSPLHF. The CDR3 region has the DNA TGTGCCAGCAGCCCGTCGAGGCGGATCGGCTATAATTCACCCCTCCACTTT. The full variable domain, completed using reference TRBV5-6 and TRBJ1-6, is DAGVTQSPTHLIKTRGQQVTLRCSPKSGHDTVSWYQQALGQGPQFIFQYYEEEERQRGNFPDRFSGHQFPNYSSELNVNALLLGDSALYLCASSPSRRIGYNSPLHFGNGTRLTVT.

This clonotype has more than one count but fewer than ten. The chain carries TRBV7-3 and TRBJ1-1; tentative D call: TRBD1 (6 bases). CDR3 size: 13 residues. Germline lookup yields CDR1 SGHTA and CDR2 FQGTGA. V lost 5 bases to trimming and J lost 6 bases, with 13 bases between them. In nucleotides, the CDR3 is TGTGCCAGCAGCCAGACCCCAGGGGCTGAAGCTTTCTTT. Protein product: CASSQTPGAEAFF.

The chain joins TRBV7-2 to TRBJ2-5; D is perhaps TRBD1 (5 bases). V lost 5 bases and J 7 bases, leaving 8 bases between the germline ends. The CDR3 is 11 residues long. Germline CDR1 reads SGHTA; CDR2 reads FQGNSA. The CDR3 loop is CASSPTGTQYF. The CDR3 coding sequence is TGTGCCAGCAGCCCTACAGGGACCCAGTACTTC.

The chain joins TRBV19 to TRBJ1-2; D unclear. Trimming shortened V by 3 bases and J by 7 bases, and 18 bases separated the two germline ends. The germline V gene has CDR1 LNHDA and CDR2 SQIVND (reference sequence). This CDR3 contains 15 residues. In nucleotides, the CDR3 is TGTGCCAGTAGTATGCCGGGCGACCCCGTTCGTGGCTACACCTTC. This codes for CASSMPGDPVRGYTF.

The CDR3 loop is CAWSVGQLAKNIQYF. In nucleotides, the CDR3 is TGTGCCTGGAGTGTGGGACAACTAGCCAAAAACATTCAGTACTTC. The chain recombines TRBV30 with TRBJ2-4, with a possible D match to TRBD1 (6 bases). Trimming left V 0 bases short and J 0 bases short, with 9 bases between. Germline-derived CDR1 and CDR2 are GTSNPN and SVGIG (reference sequence). This CDR3 has 15 residues.

This clonotype occurred a few times. The chain couples TRBV7-8 to TRBJ2-3, with 9 bases lining up with TRBD2. Germline V CDR1 and CDR2: SGHVS, FQNEAQ. With 2 bases clipped from V and 6 bases from J, the junction kept 9 bases outside the gene matches. This CDR3 is built from 16 residues. Written as DNA, the CDR3 is TGTGCCAGCAGCTTACAGAGACTAGCGGAGGGGGATACGCAGTATTTT. Translation: CASSLQRLAEGDTQYF.

The table lists this clonotype with a few counts. CDR3 sequence: CAISGDAGYGYTF. The CDR3, as DNA: TGTGCCATCAGTGGGGACGCAGGCTATGGCTACACCTTC. The J gene is TRBJ1-2, the V gene TRBV10-3; D perhaps matches TRBD1 (5 bases). CDR1 and CDR2 (germline): ENHRY, SYGVKD. This CDR3 is built from 13 residues. Deletions cut 4 bases from V and 4 bases from J, with 10 bases between.

V and J are TRBV6-1 and TRBJ2-6, with TRBD1 identical over 7 bases. V dropped 6 bases and J dropped 1; count of bases not matched to a gene: 12. The CDR3 covers 18 residues. CDR1 is MNHNS, CDR2 SASEGT, per germline. The CDR3 spells CASRNLEGAPSGANVLTF. CDR3 bases: TGTGCCAGCAGGAACTTAGAGGGGGCCCCTTCTGGGGCCAACGTCCTGACTTTC.

This clonotype was detected a few times. This chain uses TRBV6-1 with TRBJ1-1; a possible D gene is TRBD1 (5 bases). Between the trimmed V and J ends, which lost 3 bases and 5 bases, there was a span of 13 bases. The CDR3 loop spans 14 amino acids. CDR1 and CDR2 from the germline V gene are MNHNS and SASEGT. CDR3 in amino acids: CASSETWGGTEAFF. CDR3 nucleotide sequence: TGTGCCAGCAGTGAGACATGGGGCGGGACTGAAGCTTTCTTT.

The rearrangement uses TRBV7-2 and TRBJ2-7; 7 bases are shared with TRBD1. The junction had 7 bases not matched to a gene; V was cut back by 2 bases and J by 0 bases. The germline V gene encodes CDR1 SGHTA and CDR2 FQGNSA. The CDR3 has 16 residues. The CDR3 region is CASSLLWSGGSYEQYF. CDR3 coding DNA: TGTGCCAGCAGCTTACTGTGGTCAGGGGGCTCCTACGAGCAGTACTTC.

The chain joins TRBV10-1 to TRBJ2-7; TRBD1 might be the D (6 bases). This CDR3 contains 11 residues. The V gene's germline CDR1 is WNHNN and CDR2 SYGVQD (reference sequence). The V gene lost 11 bases and the J gene lost 2 bases, with 10 bases spanning the gap. CDR3 bases: TGCGCCCCTAGGGGGACCTACGAGCAGTACTTC. The encoded protein is CAPRGTYEQYF.